These T cell receptor beta chains were read from a single sample in a study of radiation and T cells in renal cell carcinoma. Profiling relied on immunoSEQ multiplex PCR, and the TCRdb table lists in-frame clones only, not all of them. This sample has 20,000 or so clones; 50% to 70% occur once, and the top ten carry approximately 10%. The starting material was tumor tissue, obtained from a patient whose treatment included radiotherapy and nephrectomy. These receptors were taken from a man in his forties or fifties with renal cell carcinoma. Each CDR3 is given with its conserved first and last residue. D genes are given only for firm matches. Not every row has a clone size; where given, it reads once, few, many or a size class.

TRBJ2-2 | . | TRBD1 | TRBV5-1 | TGCGCCAGCGCGCGGCAGGGACAGGGTGCGGCTCTCACCGGGGAGCTGTTTTTT | CASARQGQGAALTGELFF
TRBJ2-2 | . | TRBD2 | TRBV10-3 | TGTGCCATCAGTGATAGCGGGGGGGTTTTTACCGGGGAGCTGTTTTTT | CAISDSGGVFTGELFF
TRBJ2-6 | . | . | TRBV5-6 | TGTGCCAGCAGTTTGGGTCGACGGATCTCTGGGGCCAACGTCCTGACTTTC | CASSLGRRISGANVLTF
TRBJ1-2 | . | . | TRBV19 | TGTGCCAGTAGTCTCAACCCAACGGTAAATGGCTACACCTTC | CASSLNPTVNGYTF
TRBJ2-3 | . | . | TRBV27 | TGTGCCAGCAGTTTAAGGGCAGGGTTTTCCCTATTGATGAGCACAGATACGCAGTATTTT | CASSLRAGFSLLMSTDTQYF
TRBJ2-7 | few | TRBD2 | TRBV13 | TGTGCCAGCAGCTTTATGGGACTAGCGCCCTTTCTCTACGAGCAGTACTTC | CASSFMGLAPFLYEQYF
TRBJ1-2 | once | . | TRBV5-1 | TGCGCCAGCAGCTTGGCGGCAGGGCGGAACTATGGCTACACCTTC | CASSLAAGRNYGYTF
TRBJ2-7 | . | TRBD2 | TRBV7-2 | TGTGCCAGCAGCCCGAGGACTAGTCCCTACGAGCAGTACTTC | CASSPRTSPYEQYF
TRBJ1-1 | . | . | TRBV2 | TGTGCCAGCAGTGAAAGCAGAGAGACAAAAGTGGAAGCTTTCTTT | CASSESRETKVEAFF
TRBJ2-7 | . | . | TRBV7-9 | TGTGCCAGCAGCTTACCCTTAGGGGGAGGGGAAGAGCAGTACTTC | CASSLPLGGGEEQYF
TRBJ2-7 | . | . | TRBV10-2 | TGCGCCAGCAGTCCCCCCGGGTCAGATCACTACGAGCAGTACTTC | CASSPPGSDHYEQYF
TRBJ2-7 | . | . | TRBV6-1 | TGTGCCAGCAGTGAAGTGGGTTACGAGCAGTACTTC | CASSEVGYEQYF
TRBJ2-1 | . | . | TRBV4-3 | TGCGCCAGCAGCCAATCCCGGGAATACAACTCCAATGAGCAGTTCTTC | CASSQSREYNSNEQFF
TRBJ1-2 | . | . | TRBV18 | TGTGCCAGCTCACCATACCGGGATCACTATGGCTACACCTTC | CASSPYRDHYGYTF
TRBJ1-6 | few | TRBD1 | TRBV7-2 | TGTGCCAGCAGCCTAGGGACAGCGAGGTCACCCCTCCACTTT | CASSLGTARSPLHF
TRBJ2-7 | . | . | TRBV5-1 | TGCGCCAGCAGCTTGGCGGGACTCCACCCACCCTACGAGCAGTACTTC | CASSLAGLHPPYEQYF
TRBJ1-1 | few | . | TRBV4-2 | TGTGCCAGCAGCCAAGGGTTCACTAGGAACACTGAAGCTTTCTTT | CASSQGFTRNTEAFF
TRBJ1-1 | many | . | TRBV15 | TGTGCCACCAGCAGAGATTTCCAGGGGAGTGAGAACACTGAAGCTTTCTTT | CATSRDFQGSENTEAFF
TRBJ2-3 | . | . | TRBV5-1 | TGCGCCAGCAGCTTAAGACAGGCCACAGATACGCAGTATTTT | CASSLRQATDTQYF
TRBJ2-7 | medium-sized | TRBD1 | TRBV10-3 | TGTGCCATCAGTGAGTCACAAGACAGGGGCCACGAGCAGTACTTC | CAISESQDRGHEQYF
TRBJ2-5 | few | . | TRBV21-1 | TGTGCCAGCAGCAGGGAGACCCAGTACTTC | CASSRETQYF
TRBJ2-7 | . | . | TRBV5-1 | TGCGCCAGCAGCTTCGACAGGACCTACGAGCAGTACTTC | CASSFDRTYEQYF
TRBJ2-7 | few | . | TRBV11-2 | TGTGCCAGCAGCCCCACGGGCGGCCCCTACGAGCAGTACTTC | CASSPTGGPYEQYF
TRBJ1-3 | few | . | TRBV7-9 | TGTGCCAGCAGCGTGGAGGGAAAATCTGGAAACACCATATATTTT | CASSVEGKSGNTIYF
TRBJ1-6 | . | . | TRBV12-5 | TGTGCTAGTGGTTTCACCGGACAGACCCGGGGAGCGGCCCTCCACTTT | CASGFTGQTRGAALHF
TRBJ2-5 | . | TRBD2 | TRBV10-3 | TGTGCCATCAGTGAGTCCAGCGGGGGCCAAGAGACCCAGTACTTC | CAISESSGGQETQYF
TRBJ2-7 | . | . | TRBV14 | TGTGCCAGCAGCCAAGTGGGGGGGGCCCACACCTACGAGCAGTACTTC | CASSQVGGAHTYEQYF
TRBJ2-3 | once | . | TRBV5-1 | TGCGCCAGCAGCCTCGGGCCCCCAACCGGGACAACAGAAGATACGCAGTATTTT | CASSLGPPTGTTEDTQYF
TRBJ1-5 | . | . | TRBV7-2 | TGTGCCAGCAGCTTTGATTTGGATCAGCCCCAGCATTTT | CASSFDLDQPQHF
TRBJ1-3 | . | . | TRBV30 | TGTGCCTGGGCGAAAAACTCTGGAAACACCATATATTTT | CAWAKNSGNTIYF
TRBJ1-1 | . | . | TRBV19 | TGTGCCAGTAGTATCGGACTTAATAGAAATCGCGGAGCTTTCTTT | CASSIGLNRNRGAFF
TRBJ1-2 | . | . | TRBV11-2 | TGTGCCAGCAGCTCCATTCTAGGGGGATATGGCTACACCTTC | CASSSILGGYGYTF
TRBJ2-3 | . | TRBD2 | TRBV14 | TGTGCCAGCAGCCATATATCCGGGACTAGTGAAGATACGCAGTATTTT | CASSHISGTSEDTQYF
TRBJ1-2 | . | . | TRBV7-9 | TGTGCCAGCAGCTCACCCCCGCGGGCGGAAAACTATGGCTACACCTTC | CASSSPPRAENYGYTF
TRBJ1-5 | . | . | TRBV2 | TGTGCCAGCAGTGATACAGGGCCCCCAAGGCCCCAGCATTTT | CASSDTGPPRPQHF
TRBJ1-4 | few | TRBD1 | TRBV7-6 | TGTGCCAGCAGCTCCTCACAGGGGGCCCTACGAAAACTGTTTTTT | CASSSSQGALRKLFF
TRBJ2-6 | . | . | TRBV4-2 | TGTGCCAGCAGCCAAGAAACAGGCTCTGGGGCCAACGTCCTGACTTTC | CASSQETGSGANVLTF
TRBJ2-5 | . | . | TRBV4-2 | TGTGCCAGCAGCCAAGGAGTCTCTAGCGACCTAGAGACCCAGTACTTC | CASSQGVSSDLETQYF
TRBJ2-7 | once | . | TRBV28 | TGTGCCAGCAGGACCACGGACCGCCATGGGTACGAGCAGTACTTC | CASRTTDRHGYEQYF
TRBJ1-2 | few | . | TRBV5-6 | TGTGCCAGCAGCTTGGATATGGCAGGGGATGTCGGTGGCTACACCTTC | CASSLDMAGDVGGYTF
TRBJ1-4 | . | . | TRBV30 | TGTGCCTGGAGTGTAGAGGGGGTTAATGAAAAACTGTTTTTT | CAWSVEGVNEKLFF
TRBJ1-6 | . | . | TRBV6-5 | TGTGCCAGCAGCCTCGGGGGGATGGTGTCACCCCTCCACTTT | CASSLGGMVSPLHF
TRBJ2-3 | . | . | TRBV5-1 | TGCGCCAGCAGCTTTCGGGGGCCCCTAATTACTAGCACAGATACGCAGTATTTT | CASSFRGPLITSTDTQYF
TRBJ1-2 | . | . | TRBV5-4 | TGTGCCAGCACCCGGGACAACGGTAACTATGGCTACACCTTC | CASTRDNGNYGYTF
TRBJ1-2 | . | . | TRBV28 | TGTGCCAGCAGTTTAGGGGATAGCTATGGCTACACCTTC | CASSLGDSYGYTF
TRBJ2-7 | few | . | TRBV28 | TGTGCCAGCTGTCCGGACAGTCAATGCTACGAGCAGTACTTC | CASCPDSQCYEQYF
TRBJ2-2 | few | TRBD1 | TRBV29-1 | TGCAGCGTCTCGGACAGGGCGAACACCGGGGAGCTGTTTTTT | CSVSDRANTGELFF
TRBJ1-1 | once | TRBD1 | TRBV6-1 | TGTGCCAGCAGTGGAGGGGGCGCCGGGGACACTGAAGCTTTCTTT | CASSGGGAGDTEAFF
TRBJ2-1 | . | TRBD1 | TRBV18 | TGTGCCAGCTCACCACGACCGGGACAGGGAGTCAATGAGCAGTTCTTC | CASSPRPGQGVNEQFF
TRBJ2-5 | . | . | TRBV29-1 | TGCAGCGTTGAAGATCGGCAGGGGAGCCGAGAGACCCAGTACTTC | CSVEDRQGSRETQYF
TRBJ1-5 | . | . | TRBV4-2 | TGTGCCAGCAGGGTTCAAGGGCTTAGCAATCAGCCCCAGCATTTT | CASRVQGLSNQPQHF
TRBJ1-1 | . | . | TRBV5-1 | TGCGCCAGCAGCTTGGTCGTAAGGACGGATAACACTGAAGCTTTCTTT | CASSLVVRTDNTEAFF
TRBJ2-2 | few | . | TRBV5-5 | TGTGCCAGCAGCTTGCGGTTGGGCGTTCTGACCGGGGAGCTGTTTTTT | CASSLRLGVLTGELFF
TRBJ2-3 | . | . | TRBV29-1 | TGCAGCGTTGATACTGATACGCAGTATTTT | CSVDTDTQYF
TRBJ1-4 | . | . | TRBV4-2 | TGTGCCAGCAGCCAGGCAGATGCAACTAATGAAAAACTGTTTTTT | CASSQADATNEKLFF
TRBJ2-7 | . | TRBD1 | TRBV29-1 | TGCAGCGTTGCCCTGGGGGTGGACAGGGCCTACGAGCAGTACTTC | CSVALGVDRAYEQYF
TRBJ1-3 | . | . | TRBV28 | TGTGCCAGCAGTCCCCCCGGGACGGAATCTGGAAACACCATATATTTT | CASSPPGTESGNTIYF